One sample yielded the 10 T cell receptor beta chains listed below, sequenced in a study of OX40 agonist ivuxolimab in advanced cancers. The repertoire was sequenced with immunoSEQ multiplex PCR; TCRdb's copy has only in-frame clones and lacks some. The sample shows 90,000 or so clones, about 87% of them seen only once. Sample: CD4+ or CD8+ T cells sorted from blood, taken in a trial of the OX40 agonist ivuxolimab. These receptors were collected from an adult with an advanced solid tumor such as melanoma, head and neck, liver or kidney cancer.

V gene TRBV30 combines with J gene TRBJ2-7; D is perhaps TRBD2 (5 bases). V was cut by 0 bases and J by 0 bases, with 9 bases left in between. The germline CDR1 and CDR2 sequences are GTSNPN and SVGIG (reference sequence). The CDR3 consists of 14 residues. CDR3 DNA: TGTGCCTGGAGTGTAGGAGGCCTCTCCTACGAGCAGTACTTC. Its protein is CAWSVGGLSYEQYF.

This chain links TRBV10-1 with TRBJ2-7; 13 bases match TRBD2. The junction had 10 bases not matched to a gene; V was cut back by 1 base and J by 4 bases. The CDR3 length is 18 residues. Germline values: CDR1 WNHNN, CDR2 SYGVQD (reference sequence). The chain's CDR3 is CASSECPPTSGRPYEQYV. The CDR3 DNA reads TGCGCCAGCAGTGAGTGCCCTCCGACTAGCGGGAGGCCGTACGAGCAGTACGTC.

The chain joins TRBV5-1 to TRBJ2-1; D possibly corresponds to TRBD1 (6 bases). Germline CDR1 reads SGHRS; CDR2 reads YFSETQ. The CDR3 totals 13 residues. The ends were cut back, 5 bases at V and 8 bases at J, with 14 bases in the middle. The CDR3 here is CASSPGQSYEQFF. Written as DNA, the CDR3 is TGCGCCAGCAGTCCGGGACAATCCTATGAGCAGTTCTTC.

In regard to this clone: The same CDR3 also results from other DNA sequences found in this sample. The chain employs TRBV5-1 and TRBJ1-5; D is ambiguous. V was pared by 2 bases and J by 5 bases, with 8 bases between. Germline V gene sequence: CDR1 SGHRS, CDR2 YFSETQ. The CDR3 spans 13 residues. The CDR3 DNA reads TGCGCCAGCAGCTTTTCCACGGATCAGCCCCAGCATTTT. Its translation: CASSFSTDQPQHF.

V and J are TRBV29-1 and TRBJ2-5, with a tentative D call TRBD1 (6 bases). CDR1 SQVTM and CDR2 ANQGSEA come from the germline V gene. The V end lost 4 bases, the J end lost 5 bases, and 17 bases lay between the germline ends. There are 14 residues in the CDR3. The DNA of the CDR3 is TGCAGCGTTGGCCCGAGGGGGTATTCCGAGACCCAGTACTTC. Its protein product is CSVGPRGYSETQYF.

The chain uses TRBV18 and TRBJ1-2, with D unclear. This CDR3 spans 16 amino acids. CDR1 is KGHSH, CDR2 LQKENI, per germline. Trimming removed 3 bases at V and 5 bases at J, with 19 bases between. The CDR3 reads CASSPIAVQVGYGYTF. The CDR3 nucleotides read TGTGCCAGCTCACCTATAGCTGTGCAAGTTGGATATGGCTACACCTTC.

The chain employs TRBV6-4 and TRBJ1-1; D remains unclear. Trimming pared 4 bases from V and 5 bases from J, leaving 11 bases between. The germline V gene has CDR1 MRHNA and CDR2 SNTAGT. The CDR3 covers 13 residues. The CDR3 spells CASSVSIQTEAFF. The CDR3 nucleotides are TGTGCCAGCAGTGTCTCTATTCAGACTGAAGCTTTCTTT.

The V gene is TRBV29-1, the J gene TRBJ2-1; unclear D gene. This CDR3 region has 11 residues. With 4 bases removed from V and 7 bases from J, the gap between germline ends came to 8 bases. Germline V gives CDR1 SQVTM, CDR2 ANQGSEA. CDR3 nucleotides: TGCAGCGTTGGAAGTCGGAATGAGCAGTTCTTC. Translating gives CSVGSRNEQFF.

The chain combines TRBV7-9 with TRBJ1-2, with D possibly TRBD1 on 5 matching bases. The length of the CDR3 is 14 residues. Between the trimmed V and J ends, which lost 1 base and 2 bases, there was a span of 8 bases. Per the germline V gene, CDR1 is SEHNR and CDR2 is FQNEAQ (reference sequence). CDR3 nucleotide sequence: TGTGCCAGCAGCTTAGGAGCAGGGAACTATGGCTACACCTTC. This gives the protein CASSLGAGNYGYTF. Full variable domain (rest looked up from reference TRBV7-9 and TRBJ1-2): DTGVSQNPRHKITKRGQNVTFRCDPISEHNRLYWYRQTLGQGPEFLTYFQNEAQLEKSRLLSDRFSAERPKGSFSTLEIQRTEQGDSAMYLCASSLGAGNYGYTFGSGTRLTVV.

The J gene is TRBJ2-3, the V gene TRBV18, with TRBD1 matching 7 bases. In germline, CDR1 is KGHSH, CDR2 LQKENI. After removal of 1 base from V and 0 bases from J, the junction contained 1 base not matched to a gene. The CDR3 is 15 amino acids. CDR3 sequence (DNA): TGTGCCAGCTCACCACGGACAGGTAGCACAGATACGCAGTATTTT. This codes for CASSPRTGSTDTQYF.